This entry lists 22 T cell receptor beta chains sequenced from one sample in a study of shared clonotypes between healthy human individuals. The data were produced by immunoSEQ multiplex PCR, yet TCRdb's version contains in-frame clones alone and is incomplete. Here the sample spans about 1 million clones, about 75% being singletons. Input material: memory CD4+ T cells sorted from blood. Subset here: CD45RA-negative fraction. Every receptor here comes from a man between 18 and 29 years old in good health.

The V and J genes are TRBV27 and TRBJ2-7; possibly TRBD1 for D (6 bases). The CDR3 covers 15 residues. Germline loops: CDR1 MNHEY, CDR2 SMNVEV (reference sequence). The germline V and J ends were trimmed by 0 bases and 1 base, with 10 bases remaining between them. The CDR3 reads CASSLSSGVSYEQYF. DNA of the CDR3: TGTGCCAGCAGTTTATCCTCAGGGGTTTCCTACGAGCAGTACTTC.

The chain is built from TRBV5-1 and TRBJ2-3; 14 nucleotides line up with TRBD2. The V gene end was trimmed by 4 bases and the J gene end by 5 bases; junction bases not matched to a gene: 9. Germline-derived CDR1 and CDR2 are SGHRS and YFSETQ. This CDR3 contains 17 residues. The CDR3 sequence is CASSNLGTSGSVDTQYF. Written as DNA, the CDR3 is TGCGCCAGCAGCAACCTCGGGACTAGCGGGAGTGTAGATACGCAGTATTTT.

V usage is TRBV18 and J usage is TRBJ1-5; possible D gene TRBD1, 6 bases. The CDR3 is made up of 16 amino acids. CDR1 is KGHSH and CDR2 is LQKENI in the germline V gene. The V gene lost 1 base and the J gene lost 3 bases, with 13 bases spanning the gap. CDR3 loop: CASSPQGGGSNQPQHF. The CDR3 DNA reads TGTGCCAGCTCACCACAGGGGGGTGGTTCCAATCAGCCCCAGCATTTT.

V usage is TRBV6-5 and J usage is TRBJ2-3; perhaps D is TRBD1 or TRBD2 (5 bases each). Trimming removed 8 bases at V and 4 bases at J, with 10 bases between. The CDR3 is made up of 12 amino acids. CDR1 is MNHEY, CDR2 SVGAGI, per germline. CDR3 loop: CASGQGADTQYF. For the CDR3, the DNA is TGTGCCAGCGGGCAGGGAGCAGATACGCAGTATTTT.

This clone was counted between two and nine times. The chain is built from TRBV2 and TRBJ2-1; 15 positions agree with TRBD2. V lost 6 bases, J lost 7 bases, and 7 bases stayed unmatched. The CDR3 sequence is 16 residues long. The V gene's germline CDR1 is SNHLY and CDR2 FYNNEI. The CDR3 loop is CASRRTSGRAMNEQFF. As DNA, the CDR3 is TGTGCCAGCAGGAGGACTAGCGGGAGGGCCATGAATGAGCAGTTCTTC.

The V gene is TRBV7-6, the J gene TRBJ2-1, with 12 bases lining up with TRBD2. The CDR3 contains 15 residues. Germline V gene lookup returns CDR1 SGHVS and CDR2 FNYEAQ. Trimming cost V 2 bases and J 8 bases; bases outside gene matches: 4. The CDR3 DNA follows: TGTGCCAGCAGCTTAACTAGCGGGGGGCTGGATGAGCAGTTCTTC. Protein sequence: CASSLTSGGLDEQFF.

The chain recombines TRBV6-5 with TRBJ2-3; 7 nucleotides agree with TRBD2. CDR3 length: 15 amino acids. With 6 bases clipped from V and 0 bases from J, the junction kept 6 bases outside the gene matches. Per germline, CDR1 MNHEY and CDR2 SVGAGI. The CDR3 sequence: CASRLTSRSTDTQYF. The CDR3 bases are TGTGCCAGCAGGCTGACTAGCAGGAGCACAGATACGCAGTATTTT.

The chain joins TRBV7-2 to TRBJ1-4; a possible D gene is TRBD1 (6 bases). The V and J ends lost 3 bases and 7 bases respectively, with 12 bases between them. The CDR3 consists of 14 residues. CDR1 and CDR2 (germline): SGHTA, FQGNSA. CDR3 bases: TGTGCCAGCAGCTTTGGGGGGCGAGTTGAAAAACTGTTTTTT. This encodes CASSFGGRVEKLFF. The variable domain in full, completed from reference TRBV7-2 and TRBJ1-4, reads GAGVSQSPSNKVTEKGKDVELRCDPISGHTALYWYRQSLGQGLEFLIYFQGNSAPDKSGLPSDRFSAERTGGSVSTLTIQRTQQEDSAVYLCASSFGGRVEKLFFGSGTQLSVL.

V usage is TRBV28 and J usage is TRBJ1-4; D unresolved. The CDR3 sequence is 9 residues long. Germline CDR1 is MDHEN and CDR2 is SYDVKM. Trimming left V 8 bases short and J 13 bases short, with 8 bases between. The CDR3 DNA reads TGTGCCAGCTACCTTGGACTGTTTTTT. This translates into CASYLGLFF.

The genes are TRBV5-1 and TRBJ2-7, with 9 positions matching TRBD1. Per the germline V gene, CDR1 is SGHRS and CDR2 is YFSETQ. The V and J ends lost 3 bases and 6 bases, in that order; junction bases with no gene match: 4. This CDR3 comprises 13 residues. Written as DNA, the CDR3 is TGCGCCAGCAGCTCCCAGACAGGGGGCGAGCAGTACTTC. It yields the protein CASSSQTGGEQYF.

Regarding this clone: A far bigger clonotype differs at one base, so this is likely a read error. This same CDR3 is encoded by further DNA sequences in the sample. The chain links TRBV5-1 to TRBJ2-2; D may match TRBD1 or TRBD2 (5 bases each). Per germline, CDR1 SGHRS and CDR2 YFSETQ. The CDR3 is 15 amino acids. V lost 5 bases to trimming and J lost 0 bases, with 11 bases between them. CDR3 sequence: CASRPGTANTGELFF. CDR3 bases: TGCGCCAGCAGGCCCGGGACGGCGAACACCGGGGAGCTGTTTTTT.

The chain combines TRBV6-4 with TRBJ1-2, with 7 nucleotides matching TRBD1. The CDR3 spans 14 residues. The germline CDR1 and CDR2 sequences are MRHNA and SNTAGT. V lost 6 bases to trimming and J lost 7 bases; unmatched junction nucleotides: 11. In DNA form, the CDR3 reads TGTGCCAGCAGAGAAGACAGGGTCCGTGGTGGCTACACCTTC. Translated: CASREDRVRGGYTF.

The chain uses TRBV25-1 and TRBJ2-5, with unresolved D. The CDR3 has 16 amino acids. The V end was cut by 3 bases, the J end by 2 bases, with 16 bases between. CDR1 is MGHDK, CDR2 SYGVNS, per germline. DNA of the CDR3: TGTGCCAGCAGTGATGAGACCGACGCTAAACAAGAGACCCAGTACTTC. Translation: CASSDETDAKQETQYF.

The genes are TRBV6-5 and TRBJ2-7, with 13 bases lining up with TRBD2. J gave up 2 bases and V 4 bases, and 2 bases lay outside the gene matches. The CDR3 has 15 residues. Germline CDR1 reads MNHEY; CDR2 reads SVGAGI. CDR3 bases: TGTGCCAGCAGTTCACTAGCGGGGGGGGCCTACGAGCAGTACTTC. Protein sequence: CASSSLAGGAYEQYF.

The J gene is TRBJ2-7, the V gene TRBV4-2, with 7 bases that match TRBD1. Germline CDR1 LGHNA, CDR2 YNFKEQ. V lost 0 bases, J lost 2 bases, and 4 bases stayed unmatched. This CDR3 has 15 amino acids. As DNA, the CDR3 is TGTGCCAGCAGCCAAGATTGGACAGGCCCCTACGAGCAGTACTTC. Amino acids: CASSQDWTGPYEQYF.

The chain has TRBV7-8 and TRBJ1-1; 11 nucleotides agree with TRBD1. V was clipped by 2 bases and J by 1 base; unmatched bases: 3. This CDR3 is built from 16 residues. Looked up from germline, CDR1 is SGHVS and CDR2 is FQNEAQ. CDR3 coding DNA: TGTGCCAGCAGCTTATTTGGACAGGGGGCGAACACTGAAGCTTTCTTT. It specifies CASSLFGQGANTEAFF.

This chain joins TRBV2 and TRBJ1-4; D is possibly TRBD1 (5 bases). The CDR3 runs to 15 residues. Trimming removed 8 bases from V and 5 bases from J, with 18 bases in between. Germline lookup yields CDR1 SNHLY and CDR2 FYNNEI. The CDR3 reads CASLGPTARNEKLFF. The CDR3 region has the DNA TGTGCCAGCCTTGGACCGACAGCGAGAAATGAAAAACTGTTTTTT.

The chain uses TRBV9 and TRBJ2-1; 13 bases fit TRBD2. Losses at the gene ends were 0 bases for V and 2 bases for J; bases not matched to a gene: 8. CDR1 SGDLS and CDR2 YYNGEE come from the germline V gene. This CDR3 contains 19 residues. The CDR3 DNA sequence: TGTGCCAGCAGCGTAGTCACTAGCGGGAGGGCCTCCCCCTACAATGAGCAGTTCTTC. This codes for CASSVVTSGRASPYNEQFF.

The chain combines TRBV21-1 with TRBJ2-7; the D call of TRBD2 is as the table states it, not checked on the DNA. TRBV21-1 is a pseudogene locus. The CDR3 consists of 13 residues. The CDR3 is CASSTGVSYEQYF. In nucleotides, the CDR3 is TGTGCCAGCAGCACGGGGGTTTCCTACGAGCAGTACTTC.

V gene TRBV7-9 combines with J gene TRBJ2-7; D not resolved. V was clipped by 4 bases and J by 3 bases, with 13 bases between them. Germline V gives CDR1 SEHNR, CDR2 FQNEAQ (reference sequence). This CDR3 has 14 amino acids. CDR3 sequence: CASSSEKLVYEQYF. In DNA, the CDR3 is TGTGCCAGCAGCTCAGAGAAGCTAGTCTACGAGCAGTACTTC. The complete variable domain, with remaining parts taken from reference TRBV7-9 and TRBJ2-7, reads DTGVSQNPRHKITKRGQNVTFRCDPISEHNRLYWYRQTLGQGPEFLTYFQNEAQLEKSRLLSDRFSAERPKGSFSTLEIQRTEQGDSAMYLCASSSEKLVYEQYFGPGTRLTVT.

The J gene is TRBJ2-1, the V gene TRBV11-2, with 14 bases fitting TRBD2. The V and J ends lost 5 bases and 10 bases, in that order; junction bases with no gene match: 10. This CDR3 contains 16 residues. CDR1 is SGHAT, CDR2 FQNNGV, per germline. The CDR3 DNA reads TGTGCCAGCAGCAGAGGACTAGCGGGGGGAGGTTGGGAGCAGTTCTTC. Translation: CASSRGLAGGGWEQFF.

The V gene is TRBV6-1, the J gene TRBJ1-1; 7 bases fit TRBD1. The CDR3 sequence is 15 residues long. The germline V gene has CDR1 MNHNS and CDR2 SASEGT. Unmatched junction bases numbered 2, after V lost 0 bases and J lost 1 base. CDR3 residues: CASSEAAGGNTEAFF. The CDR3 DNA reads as TGTGCCAGCAGTGAAGCGGCAGGGGGGAACACTGAAGCTTTCTTT.